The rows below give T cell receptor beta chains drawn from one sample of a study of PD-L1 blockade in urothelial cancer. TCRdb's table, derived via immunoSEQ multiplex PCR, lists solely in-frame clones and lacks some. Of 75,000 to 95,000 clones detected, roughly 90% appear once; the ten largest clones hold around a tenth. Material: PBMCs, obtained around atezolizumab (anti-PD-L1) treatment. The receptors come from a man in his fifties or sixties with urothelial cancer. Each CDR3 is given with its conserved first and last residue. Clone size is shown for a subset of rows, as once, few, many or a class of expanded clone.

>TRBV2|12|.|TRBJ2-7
CASNRLGGEQYF
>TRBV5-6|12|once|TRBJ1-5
CASSARGQPQHF
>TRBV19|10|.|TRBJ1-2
CASKAGGYTF
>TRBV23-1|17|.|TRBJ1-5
CASSQNPRQGRNQPQHF
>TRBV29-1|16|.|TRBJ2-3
CSVEGGSGSLTDTQYF
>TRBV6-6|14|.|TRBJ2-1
CASSYTGGYNEQFF
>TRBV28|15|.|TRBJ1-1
CASSLLGLQNTEAFF
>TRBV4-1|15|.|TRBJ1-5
CASSQEGTGFQPQHF
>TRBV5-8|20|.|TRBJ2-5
CASPSGLAGAWTLQQETQYF
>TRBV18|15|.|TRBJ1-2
CASSPPESRQYGYTF
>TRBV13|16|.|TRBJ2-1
CASSLLREQNYNEQFF
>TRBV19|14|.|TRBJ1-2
CASSTGTGASGYTF
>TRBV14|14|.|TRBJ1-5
CASSQVQGGQPQHF
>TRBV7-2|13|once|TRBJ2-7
CASGDGNRGEQYF
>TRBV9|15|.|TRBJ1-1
CASSVGQGAFSEAFF
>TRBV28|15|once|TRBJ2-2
CASTSSGINTGELFF
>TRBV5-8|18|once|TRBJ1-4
CASSLWTGQLAGDEKLFF
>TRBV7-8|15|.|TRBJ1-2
CASSFRTGPFYGYTF
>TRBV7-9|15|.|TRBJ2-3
CASSSSGTQADTQYF
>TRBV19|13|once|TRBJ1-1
CASSIPRGTEAFF
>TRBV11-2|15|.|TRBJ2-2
CASSIQSANTGELFF
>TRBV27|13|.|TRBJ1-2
CASSLTPKYGYTF
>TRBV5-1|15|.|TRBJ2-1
CASSPSGTSEGEQFF
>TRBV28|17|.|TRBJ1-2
CASSLSPTGALGYGYTF
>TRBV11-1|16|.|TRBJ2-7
CASSRLKLAGNYEQYF
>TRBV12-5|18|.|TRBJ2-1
CASGLVRKEELLHNEQFF
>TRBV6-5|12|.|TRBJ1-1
CASSLPTGEAFF
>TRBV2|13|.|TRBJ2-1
CASRGDRGDEQFF
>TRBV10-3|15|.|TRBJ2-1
CAISGGEGSYNEQFF
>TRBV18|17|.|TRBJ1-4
CASSPTGTGGGDEKLFF
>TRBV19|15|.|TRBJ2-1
CASSDRDRGRYEQFF
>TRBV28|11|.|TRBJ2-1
CASNLYNEQFF
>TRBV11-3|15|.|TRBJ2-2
CASSLEAANTGELFF
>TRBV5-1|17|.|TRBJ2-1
CASSQGSGSKDYNEQFF
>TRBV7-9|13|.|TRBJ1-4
CAIHGQGLEKLFF
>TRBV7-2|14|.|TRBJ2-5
CASSLAGGIETQYF
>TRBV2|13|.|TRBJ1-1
CASLKGARTEAFF
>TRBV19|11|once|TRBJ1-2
CAMVTVGGYTF
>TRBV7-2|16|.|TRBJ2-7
CASSLSSGGKSYEQYF
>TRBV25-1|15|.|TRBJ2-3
CASTSGGSYTDTQYF
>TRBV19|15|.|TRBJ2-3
CATGGRALSTDTQYF
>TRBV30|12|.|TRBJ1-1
CAWNRRNTEAFF
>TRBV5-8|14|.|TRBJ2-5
CASSPRQGWETQYF
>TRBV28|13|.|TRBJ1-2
CASRDTGTGGYTF
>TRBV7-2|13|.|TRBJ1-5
CASSLDREQPQHF
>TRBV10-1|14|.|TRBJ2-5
CASSEKRDRETQYF
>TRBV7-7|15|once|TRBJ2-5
CASSLGGTYQETQYF
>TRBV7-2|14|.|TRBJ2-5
CASSLEVATETQYF
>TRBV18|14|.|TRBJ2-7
CASSPELAGSEQYF
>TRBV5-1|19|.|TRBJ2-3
CASSWTWTSGGALSDTQYF
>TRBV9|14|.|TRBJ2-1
CASSVAAGRNEQFF
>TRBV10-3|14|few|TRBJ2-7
CASSPGTNLNEQYF
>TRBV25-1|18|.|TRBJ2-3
CASKVRLGTARDGDTQYF